This entry lists 29 T cell receptor beta chains sequenced from one sample in a study of tumour-infiltrating T cells in Burkitt lymphoma. Sequencing was performed with immunoSEQ multiplex PCR; in TCRdb, only in-frame clones are kept and a portion is missing. Of under 7,000 clones listed, 70% to 90% were seen once; the top ten hold 9.5% to 11%. Sequenced input: tumor tissue. Receptor source: a human donor with Burkitt lymphoma.

The chain joins TRBV23-1 to TRBJ1-2; D may be TRBD1 (6 bases). TRBV23-1 is identified as an open reading frame with a role that is uncertain. Trimming took off 11 bases at V and 7 bases at J, with 14 bases between the two ends. CDR3 size: 11 residues. The DNA for the CDR3 is TGCGCCGGACTTGGACAGACTGGCTACACCTTC. Protein product: CAGLGQTGYTF.

Here the CDR3 reads CASTRRRGQGTGELFF. DNA of the CDR3: TGTGCCAGCACCCGGCGTCGGGGGCAGGGGACCGGGGAGCTGTTTTTT. This chain joins TRBV5-4 and TRBJ2-2; D tentatively fits TRBD1 or TRBD2 (6 bases each). Germline V gene data show CDR1 as SGHNT and CDR2 as YYREEE (reference sequence). The CDR3 contains 16 residues. V shed 6 bases and J shed 5 bases, with 20 bases lying between them.

CDR3 bases: TGTGCCAGTAGTATAAGGTGGACAGGGGATCAGCCCCAGCATTTT. Amino acid sequence: CASSIRWTGDQPQHF. J is TRBJ1-5 and V is TRBV19; 9 positions agree with TRBD1. The germline V gene encodes CDR1 LNHDA and CDR2 SQIVND (reference sequence). CDR3 length: 15 residues. V was clipped by 2 bases and J by 5 bases; unmatched bases: 4.

A remark on this clone: Mismatch with germline at one junction end may stem from a read error. V and J are TRBV7-6 and TRBJ1-1; unclear D gene. Germline lookup yields CDR1 SGHVS and CDR2 FNYEAQ. There are 14 residues in the CDR3. The CDR3 nucleotides are TGTGCCAGCAGCATAGCCCCATCGAGGAGCGGAGCTTTCTTT. It yields the protein CASSIAPSRSGAFF.

V gene TRBV5-1 combines with J gene TRBJ1-2; possibly TRBD1 for D (6 bases). The V gene lost 0 bases and the J gene lost 8 bases, with 14 bases spanning the gap. Per the germline V gene, CDR1 is SGHRS and CDR2 is YFSETQ. The CDR3 consists of 14 residues. CDR3 DNA sequence: TGCGCCAGCAGCTTGGATCCGGGGGCAGGAGGCTACACCTTC. As protein: CASSLDPGAGGYTF.

The CDR3 here is CASSTRTGGSVADTQYF. CDR3 nucleotides: TGTGCCAGCAGCACCCGGACAGGGGGCTCCGTTGCCGATACGCAGTATTTT. The chain combines TRBV21-1 with TRBJ2-3; the table's D gene call, TRBD1, was not cross checked with the DNA. TRBV21-1 corresponds to a pseudogene. This CDR3 region has 17 residues.

This clone appeared once. The chain joins TRBV19 to TRBJ2-5, with a possible D match to TRBD2 (5 bases). Germline-derived CDR1 and CDR2 are LNHDA and SQIVND (reference sequence). The CDR3 is 14 residues long. V was trimmed by 1 base and J by 5 bases, leaving 11 bases between them. CDR3 region: CASSIVWGEETQYF. The CDR3, as DNA: TGTGCCAGTAGTATAGTGTGGGGAGAGGAGACCCAGTACTTC.

V and J are TRBV5-1 and TRBJ1-4; TRBD1 is a possible D gene (5 bases). This CDR3 contains 15 residues. V dropped 3 bases and J dropped 7 bases, with 16 bases sitting between them. From germline, CDR1 is SGHRS and CDR2 YFSETQ. The CDR3 bases are TGCGCCAGCAGCTCTGAGGGGCGGTGGGGTGAAAAACTGTTTTTT. It specifies CASSSEGRWGEKLFF.

Sample share makes this clone medium-sized. The chain recombines TRBV29-1 with TRBJ2-1; 8 bases are a match to TRBD2. Germline CDR1 and CDR2: SQVTM and ANQGSEA. This CDR3 is built from 13 residues. V shed 8 bases and J 2 bases; nucleotides not matched to a gene: 5. The DNA of the CDR3 is TGCAGCTTCTTAGCGGGAACCTACAATGAGCAGTTCTTC. Translation: CSFLAGTYNEQFF.

The chain carries TRBV5-1 and TRBJ2-5; 14 bases agree with TRBD2. Germline CDR1 is SGHRS and CDR2 is YFSETQ. This CDR3 is built from 16 residues. V lost 5 bases, J lost 4 bases, and 7 bases stayed unmatched. CDR3 residues: CASRTSGGAVRETQYF. Written as DNA, the CDR3 is TGCGCCAGCAGGACTAGCGGGGGGGCCGTCCGAGAGACCCAGTACTTC. Based on the CDR3 plus reference TRBV5-1 and TRBJ2-5, the full variable domain is KAGVTQTPRYLIKTRGQQVTLSCSPISGHRSVSWYQQTPGQGLQFLFEYFSETQRNKGNFPGRFSGRQFSNSRSEMNVSTLELGDSALYLCASRTSGGAVRETQYFGPGTRLLVL.

This chain joins TRBV28 and TRBJ1-2; a weak D match, TRBD1 (5 bases). Trimming stripped 8 bases from V and 6 bases from J, with 16 bases between. This CDR3 is built from 13 residues. Per germline, CDR1 MDHEN and CDR2 SYDVKM. Here the CDR3 DNA reads TGTGCCAGCCGAAGGCTAGGAGGGGATGGCTACACCTTC. This encodes CASRRLGGDGYTF.

A note on this clone: Sequence at one end of the junction differs from germline and may be a read error. The V and J genes are TRBV18 and TRBJ1-1; possibly TRBD1 for D (5 bases). CDR1 is KGHSH, CDR2 LQKENI, per germline. There are 16 residues in the CDR3. The CDR3 DNA reads TGTGCCAGCTTACCAGGGTTCGGGAACATGAACACTGAAGCTTTCTTT. The encoded protein is CASLPGFGNMNTEAFF.

The chain carries TRBV11-2 and TRBJ2-4; D perhaps matches TRBD1 (5 bases). Per germline, CDR1 SGHAT and CDR2 FQNNGV. This CDR3 comprises 16 residues. V was trimmed by 5 bases and J by 8 bases, leaving 22 bases between them. As DNA, the CDR3 is TGTGCCAGCAGCCTCCACGCAGGGTCTCCGCGTTACATTCAGTACTTC. Amino acid sequence: CASSLHAGSPRYIQYF.

The V call is TRBV19, the J call TRBJ1-4; 8 nucleotides agree with TRBD1. Germline lookup yields CDR1 LNHDA and CDR2 SQIVND (reference sequence). With 5 bases clipped from V and 3 bases from J, the junction kept 5 bases outside the gene matches. The CDR3 runs to 15 residues. CDR3 region: CASSPGTGANEKLFF. As DNA, the CDR3 is TGTGCCAGTAGTCCTGGGACAGGTGCTAATGAAAAACTGTTTTTT. Looking up the rest from reference TRBV19 and TRBJ1-4 gives the full variable domain: DGGITQSPKYLFRKEGQNVTLSCEQNLNHDAMYWYRQDPGQGLRLIYYSQIVNDFQKGDIAEGYSVSREKKESFPLTVTSAQKNPTAFYLCASSPGTGANEKLFFGSGTQLSVL.

The chain carries TRBV30 and TRBJ1-1; 7 bases map to TRBD1. The CDR3 covers 14 residues. V lost 4 bases and J lost 1; bases outside the gene matches: 6. Germline loops: CDR1 GTSNPN, CDR2 SVGIG (reference sequence). DNA for the CDR3: TGTGCCTGGACTCCGGACAGGCAGAACACTGAAGCTTTCTTT. The encoded protein is CAWTPDRQNTEAFF.

This clone has more than one count but fewer than ten. The chain links TRBV9 to TRBJ2-7; 8 bases fit TRBD2. The CDR3 runs 15 residues. The V and J ends lost 4 bases and 3 bases, in that order; junction bases with no gene match: 9. The germline gives CDR1 SGDLS, CDR2 YYNGEE. The CDR3 spells CASSPRAGRGYEQYF. Here the CDR3 DNA reads TGTGCCAGCAGCCCACGGGCCGGGAGGGGCTACGAGCAGTACTTC.

This clone was found a few times. V usage is TRBV7-9 and J usage is TRBJ1-1; 7 bases line up with TRBD1. Germline CDR1 is SEHNR and CDR2 is FQNEAQ (reference sequence). CDR3 length equals 14 residues. With 6 bases clipped from V and 7 bases from J, the junction kept 11 bases outside the gene matches. CDR3 region: CASRQRGPWNEAFF. The CDR3, as DNA: TGTGCCAGCAGGCAGAGGGGGCCTTGGAATGAAGCTTTCTTT. Filled out from reference TRBV7-9 and TRBJ1-1, the complete variable domain reads DTGVSQNPRHKITKRGQNVTFRCDPISEHNRLYWYRQTLGQGPEFLTYFQNEAQLEKSRLLSDRFSAERPKGSFSTLEIQRTEQGDSAMYLCASRQRGPWNEAFFGQGTRLTVV.

V usage is TRBV10-3 and J usage is TRBJ2-1, with D perhaps given as TRBD1 or TRBD2 (6 bases each). CDR3 length: 14 residues. V was trimmed by 8 bases and J by 7 bases, leaving 18 bases between them. CDR1 and CDR2 from the germline V gene are ENHRY and SYGVKD. The DNA for the CDR3 is TGTGCCATCCTCGATCGAGGGGGGAATAATGAGCAGTTCTTC. This sequence encodes CAILDRGGNNEQFF.

The chain combines TRBV6-1 with TRBJ1-2, with D unresolved. The CDR3 spans 12 residues. Germline V gene sequence: CDR1 MNHNS, CDR2 SASEGT. V lost 3 bases and J 2 bases, leaving 4 bases between the germline ends. The CDR3 DNA reads TGTGCCAGCAGTGACAGAAACTATGGCTACACCTTC. It translates to CASSDRNYGYTF.

V is TRBV7-2 and J is TRBJ2-3, with 13 bases that match TRBD2. With V trimmed by 2 bases and J by 0 bases, 8 bases remained unmatched. CDR1 SGHTA and CDR2 FQGNSA come from the germline V gene. This CDR3 has 19 residues. The CDR3 DNA sequence: TGTGCCAGCAGCTTAAAGGGGGCGGGACTAGCGGGGAGCACAGATACGCAGTATTTT. Translating it yields CASSLKGAGLAGSTDTQYF.

The genes are TRBV7-9 and TRBJ2-7, with D maybe TRBD1 (6 bases). CDR1 and CDR2 from the germline V gene are SEHNR and FQNEAQ (reference sequence). Trimming cost V 6 bases and J 0 bases, with 18 bases left between them. The CDR3 has 16 amino acids. The CDR3 protein is CASSPTQDSLSYEQYF. The CDR3 DNA follows: TGTGCCAGCAGTCCCACCCAGGACAGCCTCTCCTACGAGCAGTACTTC.

The chain couples TRBV5-1 to TRBJ2-5, with TRBD2 identical over 10 bases. This CDR3 is built from 16 residues. Trimming cost V 3 bases and J 1 base; bases outside gene matches: 6. CDR1 is SGHRS, CDR2 YFSETQ, per germline. The CDR3 DNA sequence: TGCGCCAGCAGCTCCGGACTAGCGGCCCTCCAAGAGACCCAGTACTTC. This codes for CASSSGLAALQETQYF. Drawing the rest from reference TRBV5-1 and TRBJ2-5, the complete variable domain is KAGVTQTPRYLIKTRGQQVTLSCSPISGHRSVSWYQQTPGQGLQFLFEYFSETQRNKGNFPGRFSGRQFSNSRSEMNVSTLELGDSALYLCASSSGLAALQETQYFGPGTRLLVL.

Here the CDR3 reads CASTIRPDRVPNSPLHF. CDR3 in DNA: TGTGCCAGCACTATACGCCCGGACAGGGTTCCCAATTCACCCCTCCACTTT. This chain joins TRBV27 and TRBJ1-6; 8 bases fit TRBD1. The germline V gene has CDR1 MNHEY and CDR2 SMNVEV (reference sequence). The ends lost 7 bases at V and 7 bases at J; junction bases unmatched: 15. The CDR3 sequence is 17 residues long.

This clone is a singleton in its sample. One end of the junction fails to match germline, which may point to a read error. The genes are TRBV7-7 and TRBJ2-7; perhaps D is TRBD1 or TRBD2 (5 bases each). The CDR3 sequence is 15 residues long. Per germline, CDR1 SSHAT and CDR2 FNYEAQ (reference sequence). CDR3 nucleotide sequence: TGTGCTAGCAGCCTAAATGGGGACCCATCCTACGAGCAGTACTTC. Translating it yields CASSLNGDPSYEQYF. Using reference TRBV7-7 and TRBJ2-7 for the parts outside the CDR3, the full variable domain is GAGVSQSPRYKVTKRGQDVTLRCDPISSHATLYWYQQALGQGPEFLTYFNYEAQPDKSGLPSDRFSAERPEGSISTLTIQRTEQRDSAMYRCASSLNGDPSYEQYFGPGTRLTVT.

The chain couples TRBV7-3 to TRBJ1-1; 7 positions agree with TRBD1. The CDR3 contains 14 residues. In germline, CDR1 is SGHTA, CDR2 FQGTGA. The V segment lost 2 bases and the J segment 8 bases; nucleotides outside the gene matches: 8. CDR3 residues: CASSLVGTDSEAFF. The CDR3 nucleotides are TGTGCCAGCAGCTTAGTAGGGACAGATTCCGAAGCTTTCTTT.

V usage is TRBV19 and J usage is TRBJ2-3, with D perhaps assigned TRBD1 or TRBD2 (5 bases each). This CDR3 region has 14 residues. V lost 4 bases to trimming and J lost 4 bases, with 12 bases between them. Germline CDR1 and CDR2: LNHDA and SQIVND (reference sequence). In DNA, the CDR3 is TGTGCCAGTAGTAGGGGACGAAACGCAGATACGCAGTATTTT. Encoded protein: CASSRGRNADTQYF.

The gene calls are TRBV29-1 and TRBJ2-2; 8 nucleotides align to TRBD1. Germline V gene sequence: CDR1 SQVTM, CDR2 ANQGSEA. The ends lost 6 bases at V and 6 bases at J; junction bases unmatched: 9. This CDR3 comprises 14 residues. In nucleotides, the CDR3 is TGCAGCGTGGATTTGACAGGGGCGGCCGGGGAGCTGTTTTTT. Protein product: CSVDLTGAAGELFF.

The V gene is TRBV5-4, the J gene TRBJ2-7, with D possibly TRBD1 on 5 matching bases. Germline CDR1 reads SGHNT; CDR2 reads YYREEE (reference sequence). Between the trimmed V and J ends, which lost 4 bases and 5 bases, there was a span of 19 bases. The CDR3 runs 15 residues. The CDR3 sequence: CASSRFRRASHEQYF. The CDR3 DNA reads as TGTGCCAGCAGCCGATTTCGCAGGGCTTCCCACGAGCAGTACTTC.

V and J are TRBV27 and TRBJ1-1, with D perhaps matching TRBD1 (6 bases). Germline V gives CDR1 MNHEY, CDR2 SMNVEV (reference sequence). V lost 6 bases and J 7 bases, leaving 15 bases between the germline ends. The CDR3 loop spans 13 amino acids. The DNA of the CDR3 is TGTGCCAGCAGCCCCACAGGGCGAGGTGAAGCTTTCTTT. It yields the protein CASSPTGRGEAFF.